A single sample is the source of the 32 T cell receptor beta chains below, sequenced in a study of OX40 agonist ivuxolimab in advanced cancers. This table comes from immunoSEQ multiplex PCR, and its TCRdb copy is limited to in-frame clones, with some not included. The sample holds 98,000 or so clones, about 80% seen once. The source was CD4+ or CD8+ T cells sorted from blood, collected in a trial of the OX40 agonist ivuxolimab. The receptor set was obtained from an adult with an advanced solid tumor such as melanoma, head and neck, liver or kidney cancer.

The rearrangement joins TRBV28 to TRBJ2-1; TRBD1 is a possible D gene (5 bases). V gave up 4 bases and J gave up 10 bases, with 11 bases separating them. Looked up from germline, CDR1 is MDHEN and CDR2 is SYDVKM. There are 12 residues in the CDR3. CDR3 DNA sequence: TGTGCCAGCAGTTCGATACAGGTGGAGCAGTTCTTC. Protein product: CASSSIQVEQFF. The variable domain in full, with the rest retrieved from reference TRBV28 and TRBJ2-1, is DVKVTQSSRYLVKRTGEKVFLECVQDMDHENMFWYRQDPGLGLRLIYFSYDVKMKEKGDIPEGYSVSREKKERFSLILESASTNQTSMYLCASSSIQVEQFFGPGTRLTVL.

The CDR3 region has the DNA TGTGCCAGCTCTCCAAACGGGGAGACCCAGTACTTC. Its protein is CASSPNGETQYF. The chain joins TRBV18 to TRBJ2-5; D remains unclear. CDR1 is KGHSH, CDR2 LQKENI, per germline. CDR3 size: 12 residues. V was cut by 6 bases and J by 5 bases, with 10 bases left in between.

This clone was observed a handful of times. The genes are TRBV6-5 and TRBJ2-1; 7 bases are a match to TRBD1. Germline V gene sequence: CDR1 MNHEY, CDR2 SVGAGI. This CDR3 is built from 15 residues. After removal of 5 bases from V and 7 bases from J, the junction contained 11 bases not matched to a gene. CDR3 coding DNA: TGTGCCAGCAGTATATCAGGGACAGTCTCAAATGAGCAGTTCTTC. Its protein is CASSISGTVSNEQFF.

The V call is TRBV21-1, the J call TRBJ2-7; the DNA was not used to check the table's D call, TRBD1. TRBV21-1 is tagged as a pseudogene. The CDR3 has 15 amino acids. The CDR3 region has the DNA TGTGCCAGCAGCCCCAACCCCAGGGCAACCTACGAGCAGTACTTC. Encoded protein: CASSPNPRATYEQYF.

This sequence joins TRBV19 and TRBJ1-3; no clear D. The ends were cut back, 9 bases at V and 0 bases at J, with 15 bases in the middle. The CDR3 is made up of 15 amino acids. The germline V gene encodes CDR1 LNHDA and CDR2 SQIVND (reference sequence). The CDR3 is CASSRGGNSGNTIYF. The CDR3 DNA reads TGTGCCAGCTCGAGAGGAGGTAACTCTGGAAACACCATATATTTT.

This chain uses TRBV29-1 with TRBJ2-7; TRBD1 matches at 11 bases. Losses at the gene ends were 7 bases for V and 0 bases for J; bases not matched to a gene: 5. CDR1 and CDR2 from the germline V gene are SQVTM and ANQGSEA. The CDR3 covers 14 residues. The CDR3 DNA is TGCAGCGAGGGGGACAGGGGGAGCTCCTACGAGCAGTACTTC. This translates into CSEGDRGSSYEQYF.

V is TRBV7-2 and J is TRBJ2-2, with 7 bases identical to TRBD1. J was trimmed by 5 bases and V by 6 bases; bases with no gene match: 6. The CDR3 is 14 residues long. Germline loops: CDR1 SGHTA, CDR2 FQGNSA. This chain's CDR3 is CASSRGRDTGELFF. DNA of the CDR3: TGTGCCAGCAGTAGGGGGCGCGATACCGGGGAGCTGTTTTTT.

This chain joins TRBV7-2 and TRBJ2-3, with D hard to call. The CDR3 consists of 12 residues. Trimming cost V 1 base and J 6 bases, with 5 bases left between them. Germline CDR1 reads SGHTA; CDR2 reads FQGNSA. Here the CDR3 reads CASSLEGDTQYF. CDR3 DNA: TGTGCCAGCAGCTTAGAAGGTGATACGCAGTATTTT. The variable domain in full, completed from reference TRBV7-2 and TRBJ2-3, reads GAGVSQSPSNKVTEKGKDVELRCDPISGHTALYWYRQSLGQGLEFLIYFQGNSAPDKSGLPSDRFSAERTGGSVSTLTIQRTQQEDSAVYLCASSLEGDTQYFGPGTRLTVL.

The chain joins TRBV30 to TRBJ2-2, with 10 bases lining up with TRBD1. There are 17 residues in the CDR3. The V segment lost 7 bases and the J segment 0 bases; nucleotides outside the gene matches: 11. CDR1 GTSNPN and CDR2 SVGIG come from the germline V gene (reference sequence). The DNA for the CDR3 is TGTGCCTTTAACCGACAGGGGGCCGGCGCGAACACCGGGGAGCTGTTTTTT. Translated, it gives CAFNRQGAGANTGELFF.

Here the CDR3 DNA reads TGTGCCAGCAGTGAAGTAGGGGCCCAATATGGCTACACCTTC. Its translation is CASSEVGAQYGYTF. The chain has TRBV6-1 and TRBJ1-2; a possible D gene is TRBD1 (5 bases). Between the trimmed V and J ends, which lost 1 base and 5 bases, there was a span of 11 bases. The CDR3 covers 14 residues. The germline V gene encodes CDR1 MNHNS and CDR2 SASEGT.

The chain uses TRBV27 and TRBJ1-1, with 9 bases that match TRBD1. Germline CDR1 and CDR2: MNHEY and SMNVEV (reference sequence). CDR3 size: 16 residues. V dropped 5 bases and J dropped 5; count of bases not matched to a gene: 12. As DNA, the CDR3 is TGTGCCAGCAGTCCCTACAGGGGGCGCGGGTTTACTGAAGCTTTCTTT. Amino acid sequence: CASSPYRGRGFTEAFF.

This sequence joins TRBV19 and TRBJ2-3; D is unclear. This CDR3 has 14 residues. V was shortened by 9 bases and J by 2 bases, with 15 bases between the two germline ends. The germline V gene has CDR1 LNHDA and CDR2 SQIVND (reference sequence). CDR3 coding DNA: TGTGCCAGCTCCCCTCTACCCCCCACAGATACGCAGTATTTT. Its translation: CASSPLPPTDTQYF.

The rearrangement joins TRBV6-1 to TRBJ2-7; the D gene could be TRBD1 or TRBD2 (5 bases each). With 6 bases removed from V and 2 bases from J, the gap between germline ends came to 11 bases. Germline V gene data show CDR1 as MNHNS and CDR2 as SASEGT. This CDR3 contains 13 residues. CDR3 sequence: CASRGTATYEQYF. CDR3 coding DNA: TGTGCCAGCAGGGGGACGGCAACCTACGAGCAGTACTTC.

This CDR3 is CSVVLRGSGRETQYF. The CDR3 DNA sequence: TGCAGCGTTGTTCTACGCGGGAGTGGTAGAGAGACCCAGTACTTC. This chain connects TRBV29-1 to TRBJ2-5, with 7 bases that match TRBD2. The length of the CDR3 is 15 residues. CDR1 SQVTM and CDR2 ANQGSEA come from the germline V gene. With V trimmed by 4 bases and J by 4 bases, 12 bases remained unmatched.

This chain joins TRBV5-6 and TRBJ1-2, with TRBD1 matching 7 bases. This CDR3 is 14 amino acids long. From germline, CDR1 is SGHDT and CDR2 YYEEEE. V shed 0 bases and J 4 bases; nucleotides not matched to a gene: 3. The CDR3 loop reads CASSLGGDSYGYTF. CDR3 DNA: TGTGCCAGCAGCTTGGGAGGGGACAGCTATGGCTACACCTTC. Full variable domain (missing parts from reference TRBV5-6 and TRBJ1-2): DAGVTQSPTHLIKTRGQQVTLRCSPKSGHDTVSWYQQALGQGPQFIFQYYEEEERQRGNFPDRFSGHQFPNYSSELNVNALLLGDSALYLCASSLGGDSYGYTFGSGTRLTVV.

This clone was observed once. The chain recombines TRBV7-9 with TRBJ2-1, with D perhaps matching TRBD1 (5 bases). Trimming shortened V by 1 base and J by 7 bases, and 11 bases separated the two germline ends. The CDR3 consists of 14 residues. Per the germline V gene, CDR1 is SEHNR and CDR2 is FQNEAQ (reference sequence). In nucleotides, the CDR3 is TGTGCCAGCAGCTTAGAGGCCAGGGTAAATGAGCAGTTCTTC. It is translated as CASSLEARVNEQFF.

CDR3: CASSFMGSDQETQYF. In nucleotides, the CDR3 is TGTGCCAGCAGCTTTATGGGGTCCGACCAAGAGACCCAGTACTTC. The V and J genes are TRBV7-2 and TRBJ2-5; no clear D. The germline V and J ends were trimmed by 3 bases and 0 bases, with 11 bases remaining between them. CDR1 and CDR2 (germline): SGHTA, FQGNSA. This CDR3 comprises 15 residues.

This chain links TRBV5-8 with TRBJ2-3; D not certain. Trimming removed 2 bases at V and 0 bases at J, with 10 bases between. CDR1 SGHTS and CDR2 YDEGEE come from the germline V gene. The CDR3 loop spans 15 amino acids. CDR3 DNA sequence: TGTGCCAGCAGCTTTGGCAGGATGAGCACAGATACGCAGTATTTT. Translating it yields CASSFGRMSTDTQYF.

The chain couples TRBV5-6 to TRBJ2-3; no clear D gene. The CDR3 runs 13 residues. Germline CDR1 is SGHDT and CDR2 is YYEEEE. The V end lost 0 bases, the J end lost 2 bases, and 4 bases lay between the germline ends. CDR3 DNA: TGTGCCAGCAGCTTGGGAAACACAGATACGCAGTATTTT. Translating it yields CASSLGNTDTQYF.

In this sample, this clone turned up once. The rearrangement uses TRBV11-2 and TRBJ2-1; no reliable D call. Trimming cost V 5 bases and J 4 bases, with 18 bases left between them. The CDR3 runs to 16 residues. Germline V gene sequence: CDR1 SGHAT, CDR2 FQNNGV. CDR3 sequence: CASSLLASLGYNEQFF. In nucleotides, the CDR3 is TGTGCCAGCAGCCTATTGGCTAGTCTCGGGTACAATGAGCAGTTCTTC.

J is TRBJ1-2 and V is TRBV28; D is possibly TRBD1 (6 bases). The CDR3 runs 13 residues. The V gene's germline CDR1 is MDHEN and CDR2 SYDVKM. V lost 4 bases and J lost 8, with 14 bases in between. The DNA of the CDR3 is TGTGCCAGCAGTTCCGCAGGGGCAGGAGGCTACACCTTC. This sequence encodes CASSSAGAGGYTF.

The chain employs TRBV6-5 and TRBJ2-7; no reliable D call. Looked up from germline, CDR1 is MNHEY and CDR2 is SVGAGI. This CDR3 comprises 12 residues. Trimming stripped 5 bases from V and 4 bases from J, with 9 bases between. CDR3 sequence: CASSVSGYEQYF. As DNA, the CDR3 is TGTGCCAGCAGTGTGAGTGGGTACGAGCAGTACTTC.

V and J are TRBV7-8 and TRBJ1-3; D may be TRBD1 (5 bases). The CDR3 is made up of 17 amino acids. The V gene lost 5 bases and the J gene lost 2 bases, with 19 bases spanning the gap. The V gene's germline CDR1 is SGHVS and CDR2 FQNEAQ. CDR3 protein: CASSPTRGRAPGNTIYF. The CDR3 DNA is TGTGCCAGCAGCCCAACACGGGGCCGAGCCCCTGGAAACACCATATATTTT.

The rearrangement uses TRBV7-8 and TRBJ2-7; D is unresolved. V lost 1 base to trimming and J lost 2 bases, with 9 bases between them. The CDR3 is 14 amino acids. Germline V CDR1 and CDR2: SGHVS, FQNEAQ. CDR3 DNA: TGTGCCAGCAGCTTAGGGGCCTTACCCTACGAGCAGTACTTC. The encoded protein is CASSLGALPYEQYF. Full variable domain (rest looked up from reference TRBV7-8 and TRBJ2-7): GAGVSQSPRYKVAKRGQDVALRCDPISGHVSLFWYQQALGQGPEFLTYFQNEAQLDKSGLPSDRFFAERPEGSVSTLKIQRTQQEDSAVYLCASSLGALPYEQYFGPGTRLTVT.

CDR3 sequence: CASSLLRGASGANVLTF. In nucleotides, the CDR3 is TGTGCCAGCAGTTTACTTCGGGGTGCCTCTGGGGCCAACGTCCTGACTTTC. This chain uses TRBV28 with TRBJ2-6, with TRBD2 as a possible D gene (5 bases). CDR3 length: 17 residues. Germline V gene lookup returns CDR1 MDHEN and CDR2 SYDVKM. Trimming pared 2 bases from V and 0 bases from J, leaving 11 bases between.

This rearrangement joins TRBV4-2 to TRBJ2-1; D remains unclear. Trimming pared 1 base from V and 6 bases from J, leaving 10 bases between. CDR3 length: 14 amino acids. Germline loops: CDR1 LGHNA, CDR2 YNFKEQ. The CDR3 DNA sequence: TGTGCCAGCAGCCAAGTAGGTGGCGTCAATGAGCAGTTCTTC. This codes for CASSQVGGVNEQFF.

In DNA, the CDR3 is TGTGCCAGCTCACCACCCAGCGGACAGGAGAATCAGCCCCAGCATTTT. It encodes CASSPPSGQENQPQHF. The J gene is TRBJ1-5, the V gene TRBV18, with 7 bases identical to TRBD1. Germline V gene lookup returns CDR1 KGHSH and CDR2 LQKENI. Trimming cost V 0 bases and J 4 bases; bases outside gene matches: 6. The CDR3 is 16 residues long.

The chain has TRBV18 and TRBJ2-3; D gene uncertain. CDR1 is KGHSH, CDR2 LQKENI, per germline. This CDR3 contains 15 residues. Between the trimmed V and J ends, which lost 4 bases and 2 bases, there was a span of 13 bases. The CDR3 bases are TGTGCCAGCTCACAAAATATGGGCAACACAGATACGCAGTATTTT. Its translation is CASSQNMGNTDTQYF. Looking up the rest from reference TRBV18 and TRBJ2-3 gives the full variable domain: NAGVMQNPRHLVRRRGQEARLRCSPMKGHSHVYWYRQLPEEGLKFMVYLQKENIIDESGMPKERFSAEFPKEGPSILRIQQVVRGDSAAYFCASSQNMGNTDTQYFGPGTRLTVL.

V and J are TRBV6-5 and TRBJ1-1, with no clear D. CDR3 length equals 10 residues. V was pared by 5 bases and J by 8 bases, with 6 bases between. Germline V gene lookup returns CDR1 MNHEY and CDR2 SVGAGI. The CDR3 DNA follows: TGTGCCAGCAGTCGAACGGAAGCTTTCTTT. Encoded protein: CASSRTEAFF.

The chain combines TRBV9 with TRBJ1-3, with D unclear. Trimming left V 0 bases short and J 6 bases short, with 7 bases between. Looked up from germline, CDR1 is SGDLS and CDR2 is YYNGEE. The CDR3 is 13 residues long. The CDR3 sequence is CASSVGPLNTIYF. As DNA, the CDR3 is TGTGCCAGCAGCGTAGGGCCACTAAACACCATATATTTT.

The J gene is TRBJ2-7, the V gene TRBV7-2; 7 bases fit TRBD2. There are 14 residues in the CDR3. Germline CDR1 SGHTA, CDR2 FQGNSA. The junction had 2 bases not matched to a gene; V was cut back by 1 base and J by 2 bases. For the CDR3, the DNA is TGTGCCAGCAGCTTAGAAGCGGGAACCTACGAGCAGTACTTC. Translated, it gives CASSLEAGTYEQYF.

The genes are TRBV27 and TRBJ2-7, with a possible D match to TRBD2 (6 bases). Deletions cut 0 bases from V and 2 bases from J, with 8 bases between. The CDR3 has 14 residues. Germline CDR1 MNHEY, CDR2 SMNVEV (reference sequence). This CDR3 is CASSLSRGTYEQYF. The CDR3 nucleotides read TGTGCCAGCAGTTTATCCCGGGGGACCTACGAGCAGTACTTC.